Each of the 16 T cell receptor beta chains below was sequenced from the same sample in a study of beta chain features in type 1 diabetes. General study results and limits: In all four CD4+ subsets, TCRB CDR3 length was significantly, moderately reduced in type 1 diabetes.

Since all of the isolated RNA was reverse transcribed, expressed TCRB transcripts were what got sequenced. The method was immunoSEQ multiplex PCR; TCRdb's version includes in-frame clones alone and lacks a portion of them. The sample gives 120,000 or so clones, around 16% of which show up once; roughly 2.5% is in the top ten. The antigens these receptors bind are not known. The sample consisted of central memory CD4+ T cells from blood. These receptors all stem from a young man with type 1 diabetes.

On this clone: A much larger clone is a single base away; this may be a read error. Other nucleotide sequences from this sample produce the same CDR3. The chain joins TRBV30 to TRBJ2-7, with D possibly TRBD1 on 6 matching bases. This CDR3 contains 12 residues. V shed 0 bases and J shed 4 bases, with 7 bases lying between them. Germline CDR1 GTSNPN, CDR2 SVGIG (reference sequence). For the CDR3, the DNA is TGTGCCTGGAGTGTACAGGGATACGAGCAGTACTTC. Translating it yields CAWSVQGYEQYF.

The chain couples TRBV7-7 to TRBJ2-6; D gene unclear. Germline-derived CDR1 and CDR2 are SSHAT and FNYEAQ (reference sequence). The CDR3 runs 15 residues. The CDR3 DNA reads as TGTGCTAGCCGCTCCAAAGGCTCTGGGGCCAACGTCCTGACTTTC. The encoded protein is CASRSKGSGANVLTF.

This clone has only a few counts. V usage is TRBV18 and J usage is TRBJ2-1, with 7 bases lining up with TRBD1. Trimming removed 6 bases from V and 4 bases from J; junction bases left unmatched: 12. Per the germline V gene, CDR1 is KGHSH and CDR2 is LQKENI. The CDR3 runs to 16 residues. The CDR3 nucleotides read TGTGCCAGCTCGCAAATGACCGGGACAGAGTACAATGAGCAGTTCTTC. This encodes CASSQMTGTEYNEQFF.

This clone was recorded at least ten times. The chain joins TRBV9 to TRBJ2-3; D uncertain. CDR1 and CDR2 (germline): SGDLS, YYNGEE. This CDR3 region has 12 residues. Trimming took off 3 bases at V and 3 bases at J, with 5 bases between the two ends. In DNA form, the CDR3 reads TGTGCCAGCAGCGCCGGTACAGATACGCAGTATTTT. It codes for CASSAGTDTQYF.

A note on this clone: Other DNA sequences in the same sample also yield this CDR3. This chain links TRBV7-9 with TRBJ2-3; D gene ambiguous. V was pared by 5 bases and J by 3 bases, with 9 bases between. The CDR3 sequence is 13 residues long. Germline V lookup: CDR1 SEHNR, CDR2 FQNEAQ (reference sequence). CDR3 region: CASSPPGTDTQYF. CDR3 DNA sequence: TGTGCCAGCAGCCCACCCGGAACAGATACGCAGTATTTT.

The V gene is TRBV7-9, the J gene TRBJ2-1; 10 bases line up with TRBD1. Germline loops: CDR1 SEHNR, CDR2 FQNEAQ (reference sequence). J was trimmed by 4 bases and V by 5 bases; bases with no gene match: 5. This CDR3 has 15 residues. The CDR3, as DNA: TGTGCCAGCAGCGTTTTGGGACAGGGGTACAATGAGCAGTTCTTC. Protein: CASSVLGQGYNEQFF.

This chain connects TRBV15 to TRBJ1-1; no clear D gene. This CDR3 region has 15 residues. Germline V CDR1 and CDR2: LNHNV, YYDKDF (reference sequence). V was pared by 0 bases and J by 7 bases, with 15 bases between. The CDR3 nucleotides are TGTGCCACCAGCAGAGATGCAACAGACCGGAGTGAAGCTTTCTTT. Translating gives CATSRDATDRSEAFF.

The chain recombines TRBV28 with TRBJ1-1; D unclear. V lost 1 base and J lost 11, with 8 bases in between. This CDR3 has 11 residues. Germline loops: CDR1 MDHEN, CDR2 SYDVKM. This CDR3 is CASSLFASAFF. The CDR3, as DNA: TGTGCCAGCAGTTTATTCGCCTCGGCTTTCTTT. Based on the CDR3 plus reference TRBV28 and TRBJ1-1, the full variable domain is DVKVTQSSRYLVKRTGEKVFLECVQDMDHENMFWYRQDPGLGLRLIYFSYDVKMKEKGDIPEGYSVSREKKERFSLILESASTNQTSMYLCASSLFASAFFGQGTRLTVV.

The gene calls are TRBV10-3 and TRBJ2-5; D gene unclear. The CDR3 has 13 residues. The V end lost 1 base, the J end lost 4 bases, and 7 bases lay between the germline ends. Germline V gene data show CDR1 as ENHRY and CDR2 as SYGVKD. The CDR3: CAISEWIRETQYF. In DNA, the CDR3 is TGTGCCATCAGTGAGTGGATTCGAGAGACCCAGTACTTC.

The V and J genes are TRBV2 and TRBJ2-3, with 13 bases fitting TRBD2. Per the germline V gene, CDR1 is SNHLY and CDR2 is FYNNEI. V trimming: 8 bases; J trimming: 0 bases; junction bases outside the gene matches: 11. This CDR3 spans 18 amino acids. The CDR3 is CASCRWTSGGPSTDTQYF. CDR3 sequence (DNA): TGTGCCAGCTGCCGATGGACTAGCGGGGGCCCTAGCACAGATACGCAGTATTTT.

This clone was recorded a few times. The rearrangement links TRBV18 to TRBJ2-1, with 14 bases lining up with TRBD2. The CDR3 contains 17 residues. CDR1 and CDR2 (germline): KGHSH, LQKENI. The trim removed 0 bases at V and 7 bases at J, leaving 5 bases unmatched. The CDR3 DNA is TGTGCCAGCTCACCACCGGGACTAGCGGGAGCCTCGAATGAGCAGTTCTTC. Protein product: CASSPPGLAGASNEQFF.

This clone has just a few counts. The J gene is TRBJ1-3, the V gene TRBV29-1; D may be TRBD1 (5 bases). The CDR3 covers 14 residues. Per the germline V gene, CDR1 is SQVTM and CDR2 is ANQGSEA. The ends were cut back, 5 bases at V and 4 bases at J, with 15 bases in the middle. For the CDR3, the DNA is TGCAGCGTTTCCCGGGACGGTTGGGGAAACACCATATATTTT. Protein: CSVSRDGWGNTIYF.

V gene TRBV27 combines with J gene TRBJ2-1; TRBD1 agrees at 9 bases. Germline CDR1 reads MNHEY; CDR2 reads SMNVEV (reference sequence). The CDR3 runs 12 residues. V lost 3 bases, J lost 10 bases, and 1 base stayed unmatched. Here the CDR3 DNA reads TGTGCCAGCAGTTTCGGGACAGGGGAGCAGTTCTTC. Amino acid sequence: CASSFGTGEQFF.

This clone was seen more than once but under ten times. The V and J genes are TRBV5-4 and TRBJ2-3, with TRBD2 as a possible D gene (6 bases). The V gene's germline CDR1 is SGHNT and CDR2 YYREEE (reference sequence). The CDR3 sequence is 15 residues long. Between the trimmed V and J ends, which lost 0 bases and 2 bases, there was a span of 10 bases. The CDR3 reads CASSLVSGVTDTQYF. The CDR3 nucleotides are TGTGCCAGCAGCTTGGTTAGCGGAGTCACAGATACGCAGTATTTT.

This clone showed up just a few times. This chain connects TRBV29-1 to TRBJ1-2; a weak D match, TRBD1 (6 bases). The germline gives CDR1 SQVTM, CDR2 ANQGSEA. The germline V and J ends were trimmed by 3 bases and 13 bases, with 21 bases remaining between them. This CDR3 has 13 residues. The CDR3 region has the DNA TGCAGCGTTGAGGTGGTCATGAGGGGGATGTTCACCTTC. It is translated as CSVEVVMRGMFTF. Based on the CDR3 plus reference TRBV29-1 and TRBJ1-2, the full variable domain is SAVISQKPSRDICQRGTSLTIQCQVDSQVTMMFWYRQQPGQSLTLIATANQGSEATYESGFVIDKFPISRPNLTFSTLTVSNMSPEDSSIYLCSVEVVMRGMFTFGSGTRLTVV.

In this sample, this clone turned up a few times. The chain carries TRBV2 and TRBJ2-5; D gene ambiguous. Per the germline V gene, CDR1 is SNHLY and CDR2 is FYNNEI. CDR3 size: 11 residues. Trimming left V 5 bases short and J 3 bases short, with 4 bases between. In nucleotides, the CDR3 is TGTGCCAGCAGTCCAAAAGAGACCCAGTACTTC. Residues: CASSPKETQYF.